This T cell receptor (beta chain) emerged from a study of human T cells and chemical hapten exposure. This clonotype was seen ten or more times. Its matching antigen is unknown. Findings and limits, study-wide: TCRs at a frequency above 1 in 1000 stayed unchanged with DPC sensitization. Correlating positively with patch test score were the PT1 expanded TCR counts.

TCRdb recomputed calls from the RACE reads with MiXCR, one row per CDR3 protein. The table has a few hundred thousand distinct CDR3 sequences, about 6% seen once. Documented time point: patch test 2, 6 weeks after DPC sensitization. Treatment indicated: therapeutic diphenylcyclopropenone sensitization with weekly scalp DPC. The CDR3 has 15 amino acids. Unmatched junction bases numbered 8, after V lost 2 bases and J lost 4 bases. Germline loops: CDR1 SGDLS, CDR2 YYNGEE. Specimen: whole blood, collected in connection with sensitization to the hapten diphenylcyclopropenone (DPC). V is TRBV9 and J is TRBJ2-7, with 8 bases identical to TRBD2. This TCR came from a woman between 18 and 30 years old with alopecia areata. Some clones in this sample may be carry-over from other donors' samples. The CDR3 here is CASSVDSGALYEQYF. CDR3 nucleotide sequence: TGTGCCAGCAGCGTGGATAGCGGGGCCCTATACGAGCAGTACTTC.